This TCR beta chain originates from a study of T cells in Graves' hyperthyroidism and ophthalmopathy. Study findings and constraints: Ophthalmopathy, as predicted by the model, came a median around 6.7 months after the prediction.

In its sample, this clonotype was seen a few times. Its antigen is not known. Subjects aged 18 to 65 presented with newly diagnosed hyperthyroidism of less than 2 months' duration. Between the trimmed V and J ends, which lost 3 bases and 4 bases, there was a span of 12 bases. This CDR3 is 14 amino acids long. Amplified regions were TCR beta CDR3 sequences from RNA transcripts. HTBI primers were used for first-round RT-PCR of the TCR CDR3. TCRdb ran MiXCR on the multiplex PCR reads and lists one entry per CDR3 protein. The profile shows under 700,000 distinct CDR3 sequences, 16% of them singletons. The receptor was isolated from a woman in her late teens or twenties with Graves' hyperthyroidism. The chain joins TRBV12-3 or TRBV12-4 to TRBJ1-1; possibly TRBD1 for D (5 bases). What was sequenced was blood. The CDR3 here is CASSFSGGGTEAFF. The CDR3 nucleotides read TGTGCCAGCAGTTTTTCTGGGGGAGGCACTGAAGCTTTCTTT.